This entry features one T cell receptor beta chain sequence. Germline CDR1 reads LNHDA; CDR2 reads SQIVND (reference sequence). V lost 2 bases to trimming and J lost 1 base, with 8 bases between them. This CDR3 has 14 amino acids. The sample comes from a study of blood T cell repertoires in COVID-19. The wider study: Spain, Italy and the United States supplied samples that represented acute and convalescent COVID-19. Sample material is recorded as cDNA or gDNA derived from T cells, B-cell-depleted T cells, or PBMCs.

Original methodology: Cell counts per sample came from amplifying reference gene primers. TCRdb's table, derived via immunoSEQ multiplex PCR, lists solely in-frame clones and lacks some. V and J calls and clone size are as listed in that table; D and trimming were resolved from the DNA. Seen here are 250,000 to 350,000 clones, around 89% observed once, and the top ten hold around 0.8%. This chain connects TRBV19 to TRBJ2-5; D remains unclear. The source material was peripheral blood. The clonotype was recovered from a young man with acute or convalescent COVID-19. The CDR3 sequence: CASSIRGLQETQYF. The CDR3 bases are TGTGCCAGTAGTATAAGAGGCCTCCAAGAGACCCAGTACTTC.